What follows describes a single T cell receptor beta chain. This entry belongs to a study of blood T cell repertoires in COVID-19. Study details: PBMCs, B-cell-depleted T cells, or T cells were the source of the cDNA or gDNA that made up the material.

Those enrolled, adults aged 18 to 89 years, came from around 25 US areas. Which cohort a participant joined came from the clinical history participants gave. The V and J ends lost 4 bases and 10 bases respectively, with 13 bases between them. Germline V gives CDR1 LNHDA, CDR2 SQIVND (reference sequence). The CDR3 runs to 13 residues. Sequencing was performed with immunoSEQ multiplex PCR; in TCRdb, only in-frame clones are kept and a portion is missing. The table lists about 170,000 clones, approximately 82% of them singletons. The sample taken for sequencing was PBMCs or T cells enriched from blood (not recorded which). This sequence originates from a man between 50 and 59 years old who had recovered from COVID-19. The V and J genes are TRBV19 and TRBJ1-4; D is possibly TRBD1 (6 bases). The CDR3 protein is CASSTSQGRKLFF. CDR3 nucleotides: TGTGCCAGTAGTACCTCACAGGGAAGAAAACTGTTTTTT.